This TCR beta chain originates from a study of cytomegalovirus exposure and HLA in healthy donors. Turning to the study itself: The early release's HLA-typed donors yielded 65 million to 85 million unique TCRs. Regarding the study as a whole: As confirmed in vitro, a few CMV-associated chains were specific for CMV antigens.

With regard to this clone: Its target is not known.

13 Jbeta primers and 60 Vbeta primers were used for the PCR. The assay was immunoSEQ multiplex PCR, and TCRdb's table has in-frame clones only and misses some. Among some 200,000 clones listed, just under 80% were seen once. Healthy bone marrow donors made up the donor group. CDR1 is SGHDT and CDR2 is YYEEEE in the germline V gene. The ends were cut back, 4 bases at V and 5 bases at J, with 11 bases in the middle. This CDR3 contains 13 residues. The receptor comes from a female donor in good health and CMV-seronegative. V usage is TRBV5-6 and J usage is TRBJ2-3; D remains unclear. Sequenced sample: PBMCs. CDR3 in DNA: TGTGCCAGCAGCCCAGGTATTCGAGATACGCAGTATTTT. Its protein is CASSPGIRDTQYF.